The 30 T cell receptor beta chains in this list originate from one sample, sequenced in a study of shared clonotypes between healthy human individuals. TCRdb's table, derived via immunoSEQ multiplex PCR, lists solely in-frame clones and lacks some. The sample lists about 520,000 clones, 70% to 85% occurring once. The sequenced sample consisted of PBMCs. The receptors were gathered from a woman aged 40 to 50 in good health. Some clones in this sample may be carry-over from other donors' samples.

This clone was seen once. The J gene is TRBJ1-5, the V gene TRBV15; 7 bases align to TRBD1. This CDR3 spans 16 amino acids. Germline values: CDR1 LNHNV, CDR2 YYDKDF (reference sequence). Unmatched junction bases numbered 6, after V lost 4 bases and J lost 0 bases. CDR3 coding DNA: TGTGCCACCAGCAACCGGGACAGCTATAGCAATCAGCCCCAGCATTTT. Its translation is CATSNRDSYSNQPQHF.

The rearrangement uses TRBV21-1 and TRBJ2-7; TRBD2 was called by the table and not checked on the DNA. TRBV21-1 is given as a pseudogene. The CDR3 spans 17 residues. Written as DNA, the CDR3 is TGTGCCAGCAGCCCGAGGCTAGCGGGAGGGGACTCCTACGAGCAGTACTTC. It translates to CASSPRLAGGDSYEQYF.

The genes are TRBV7-9 and TRBJ2-1; 7 positions match TRBD2. With V trimmed by 2 bases and J by 8 bases, 15 bases remained unmatched. The CDR3 contains 17 residues. Germline V gene sequence: CDR1 SEHNR, CDR2 FQNEAQ (reference sequence). CDR3 loop: CASSLSGVVIGFHEQFF. The CDR3 DNA sequence: TGTGCCAGCAGCTTAAGCGGGGTGGTGATAGGGTTCCATGAGCAGTTCTTC. The full variable domain, its missing parts supplied by reference TRBV7-9 and TRBJ2-1, is DTGVSQNPRHKITKRGQNVTFRCDPISEHNRLYWYRQTLGQGPEFLTYFQNEAQLEKSRLLSDRFSAERPKGSFSTLEIQRTEQGDSAMYLCASSLSGVVIGFHEQFFGPGTRLTVL.

The chain links TRBV28 to TRBJ1-1; D uncertain. The CDR3 extends over 17 amino acids. V was trimmed by 3 bases and J by 1 base, leaving 18 bases between them. Germline V CDR1 and CDR2: MDHEN, SYDVKM. CDR3 nucleotide sequence: TGTGCCAGCAGTTTTCATGTGTGGGGTGGCGCGAACACTGAAGCTTTCTTT. Its translation is CASSFHVWGGANTEAFF.

The gene calls are TRBV13 and TRBJ2-5; 7 bases align to TRBD2. With V trimmed by 6 bases and J by 7 bases, 11 bases remained unmatched. This CDR3 is 14 amino acids long. Germline CDR1 and CDR2: PRHDT and FYEKMQ (reference sequence). The CDR3 DNA sequence: TGTGCCAGCAGGTTATGGGCGGGAGCAGCGACCCAGTACTTC. Its protein is CASRLWAGAATQYF.

The chain links TRBV27 to TRBJ2-7; D uncertain. CDR1 is MNHEY, CDR2 SMNVEV, per germline (reference sequence). The CDR3 runs 12 residues. V was pared by 2 bases and J by 4 bases, with 6 bases between. The chain's CDR3 is CASSLRLYEQYF. In nucleotides, the CDR3 is TGTGCCAGCAGTTTACGGCTTTACGAGCAGTACTTC.

J is TRBJ2-1 and V is TRBV2; 13 bases match TRBD2. J gave up 7 bases and V 3 bases, and 6 bases lay outside the gene matches. The CDR3 consists of 16 residues. Germline-derived CDR1 and CDR2 are SNHLY and FYNNEI. CDR3 sequence reads: CASSEGLAGSVNEQFF. CDR3 DNA sequence: TGTGCCAGCAGTGAGGGACTAGCGGGATCTGTGAATGAGCAGTTCTTC. The whole variable domain, filled in from reference TRBV2 and TRBJ2-1, reads EPEVTQTPSHQVTQMGQEVILRCVPISNHLYFYWYRQILGQKVEFLVSFYNNEISEKSEIFDDQFSVERPDGSNFTLKIRSTKLEDSAMYFCASSEGLAGSVNEQFFGPGTRLTVL.

This clone was counted a single time. V gene TRBV9 combines with J gene TRBJ2-3, with D unclear. The V and J ends lost 0 bases and 3 bases respectively, with 5 bases between them. CDR3 length: 13 amino acids. Germline V gene sequence: CDR1 SGDLS, CDR2 YYNGEE. This CDR3 reads CASSVGWTDTQYF. CDR3 DNA sequence: TGTGCCAGCAGCGTAGGGTGGACAGATACGCAGTATTTT.

This clone turned up a few times. V gene TRBV6-1 combines with J gene TRBJ1-1; D uncertain. Per the germline V gene, CDR1 is MNHNS and CDR2 is SASEGT. This CDR3 is 15 amino acids long. With 0 bases removed from V and 0 bases from J, the gap between germline ends came to 8 bases. CDR3 bases: TGTGCCAGCAGTGAAGCGCCCGACGTGAACACTGAAGCTTTCTTT. As protein: CASSEAPDVNTEAFF.

This chain connects TRBV10-3 to TRBJ1-3, with a weak D call TRBD1 (5 bases). The CDR3 has 17 residues. Looked up from germline, CDR1 is ENHRY and CDR2 is SYGVKD. Trimming pared 0 bases from V and 0 bases from J, leaving 12 bases between. The CDR3 loop reads CAISESAGLSSGNTIYF. CDR3 nucleotide sequence: TGTGCCATCAGTGAGTCCGCAGGGCTGTCCTCTGGAAACACCATATATTTT.

A few counts support this clone. This chain links TRBV6-5 with TRBJ2-3; D might be TRBD2 (6 bases). The CDR3 sequence is 15 residues long. Germline V gene sequence: CDR1 MNHEY, CDR2 SVGAGI. Trimming cost V 6 bases and J 0 bases, with 13 bases left between them. The CDR3 sequence is CASRSLAASTDTQYF. The CDR3 DNA sequence: TGTGCCAGCAGATCCTTAGCGGCTAGCACAGATACGCAGTATTTT.

This chain uses TRBV30 with TRBJ2-7; 10 bases agree with TRBD2. The germline gives CDR1 GTSNPN, CDR2 SVGIG (reference sequence). The CDR3 totals 13 residues. V dropped 1 base and J dropped 6; count of bases not matched to a gene: 3. This CDR3 reads CAWSAGTSVEQYF. Written as DNA, the CDR3 is TGTGCCTGGAGTGCGGGGACTAGCGTCGAGCAGTACTTC.

This chain links TRBV5-6 with TRBJ2-5; weak D call: TRBD1 (6 bases). Trimming took 6 bases from V and 4 from J, leaving 13 bases between them. Germline CDR1 is SGHDT and CDR2 is YYEEEE. This CDR3 is built from 13 residues. CDR3 loop: CASNTGFRETQYF. DNA for the CDR3: TGTGCCAGCAACACAGGGTTCAGAGAGACCCAGTACTTC.

The rearrangement uses TRBV28 and TRBJ2-1; D gene unclear. The ends were cut back, 3 bases at V and 9 bases at J, with 12 bases in the middle. This CDR3 has 13 residues. Germline-derived CDR1 and CDR2 are MDHEN and SYDVKM. CDR3 region: CASSFRWVGEQFF. The CDR3 coding sequence is TGTGCCAGCAGTTTCCGGTGGGTCGGTGAGCAGTTCTTC.

This chain joins TRBV5-1 and TRBJ1-5, with 8 bases lining up with TRBD1. The junction had 3 bases not matched to a gene; V was cut back by 5 bases and J by 5 bases. CDR1 is SGHRS, CDR2 YFSETQ, per germline. This CDR3 is 13 amino acids long. CDR3 coding DNA: TGCGCCAGCAGGGGACAGGAGGATCAGCCCCAGCATTTT. It yields the protein CASRGQEDQPQHF. The full variable domain, its missing parts supplied by reference TRBV5-1 and TRBJ1-5, is KAGVTQTPRYLIKTRGQQVTLSCSPISGHRSVSWYQQTPGQGLQFLFEYFSETQRNKGNFPGRFSGRQFSNSRSEMNVSTLELGDSALYLCASRGQEDQPQHFGDGTRLSIL.

The chain carries TRBV30 and TRBJ1-2; weak D call: TRBD1 (6 bases). CDR3 length equals 13 residues. V lost 0 bases, J lost 7 bases, and 12 bases lay in between. Germline CDR1 GTSNPN, CDR2 SVGIG (reference sequence). This chain's CDR3 is CAWSVEGGGGYTF. DNA of the CDR3: TGTGCCTGGAGTGTAGAGGGGGGCGGTGGCTACACCTTC.

V gene TRBV30 combines with J gene TRBJ1-2; 8 nucleotides line up with TRBD1. Trimming cost V 2 bases and J 4 bases; bases outside gene matches: 9. The germline gives CDR1 GTSNPN, CDR2 SVGIG (reference sequence). CDR3 length: 15 amino acids. CDR3 protein: CAWSSRAGGSYGYTF. CDR3 DNA sequence: TGTGCCTGGAGTAGTAGGGCAGGGGGCTCCTATGGCTACACCTTC.

The chain uses TRBV2 and TRBJ2-2, with no clear D. The CDR3 runs to 14 residues. Per the germline V gene, CDR1 is SNHLY and CDR2 is FYNNEI. V was clipped by 8 bases and J by 0 bases, with 10 bases between them. For the CDR3, the DNA is TGTGCCAGCTGGCCTCGGCCGAACACCGGGGAGCTGTTTTTT. Its protein is CASWPRPNTGELFF.

In the case of this clone: A far larger clone is one nucleotide away, so this likely arose from a read error. This sequence joins TRBV4-2 and TRBJ2-4; D unresolved. CDR3 length: 15 residues. Germline assignment: CDR1 LGHNA and CDR2 YNFKEQ. Trimming shortened V by 1 base and J by 1 base, and 8 bases separated the two germline ends. The CDR3 DNA sequence: TGTGCCAGCAGCCAAGGCCTCGTGGCCAAAAACATTCAGTACTTC. Residues: CASSQGLVAKNIQYF.

This clone was counted ten times or more. The sample contains more than one DNA sequence encoding this CDR3. This chain connects TRBV5-1 to TRBJ1-2; 7 bases agree with TRBD1. Germline V gene sequence: CDR1 SGHRS, CDR2 YFSETQ. With 2 bases clipped from V and 2 bases from J, the junction kept 0 bases outside the gene matches. CDR3 length: 13 residues. CDR3: CASSLQGNYGYTF. DNA for the CDR3: TGCGCCAGCAGCTTACAGGGGAACTATGGCTACACCTTC. Full variable domain (missing parts from reference TRBV5-1 and TRBJ1-2): KAGVTQTPRYLIKTRGQQVTLSCSPISGHRSVSWYQQTPGQGLQFLFEYFSETQRNKGNFPGRFSGRQFSNSRSEMNVSTLELGDSALYLCASSLQGNYGYTFGSGTRLTVV.

This clone has a handful of counts. The gene calls are TRBV7-2 and TRBJ2-1; D not resolved. Germline CDR1 reads SGHTA; CDR2 reads FQGNSA. Deletions cut 5 bases from V and 0 bases from J, with 11 bases between. This CDR3 is 15 amino acids long. Here the CDR3 DNA reads TGTGCCAGCAGCCCCCGGACCGGCTCCTACAATGAGCAGTTCTTC. This translates into CASSPRTGSYNEQFF.

The chain links TRBV5-1 to TRBJ1-2, with a tentative D call TRBD1 (5 bases). The CDR3 runs 16 residues. V was clipped by 4 bases and J by 4 bases, with 20 bases between them. Germline V gene lookup returns CDR1 SGHRS and CDR2 YFSETQ. The CDR3 here is CASSPTTPGQGYGYTF. The DNA of the CDR3 is TGCGCCAGCAGCCCAACAACCCCGGGGCAGGGCTATGGCTACACCTTC.

This rearrangement joins TRBV5-5 to TRBJ2-3; 9 positions agree with TRBD2. V lost 0 bases and J lost 3; bases outside the gene matches: 5. The CDR3 runs 16 residues. Germline CDR1 SGHKS, CDR2 YYEKEE (reference sequence). The CDR3 spells CASSLEVAGATDTQYF. The CDR3 nucleotides are TGTGCCAGCAGCTTGGAAGTAGCGGGAGCTACAGATACGCAGTATTTT.

V gene TRBV14 combines with J gene TRBJ2-1, with 10 bases fitting TRBD2. The germline V gene has CDR1 SGHDN and CDR2 FVKESK. CDR3 length: 15 residues. J lost 8 bases, V lost 5 bases, and 9 bases had no gene match. CDR3 in DNA: TGTGCCAGCAGCAAGCTAGCGGGAGTTGGGGATGAGCAGTTCTTC. Its protein is CASSKLAGVGDEQFF.

The sample holds a few counts of this clone. The V and J genes are TRBV2 and TRBJ2-7; TRBD2 aligns across 11 bases. V gave up 3 bases and J gave up 6 bases; unmatched junction bases: 10. The CDR3 totals 16 residues. CDR1 is SNHLY, CDR2 FYNNEI, per germline. The CDR3 DNA sequence: TGTGCCAGCAGTGAGATGTTAGCGGGAGGGCTGGGCGAGCAGTACTTC. Encoded protein: CASSEMLAGGLGEQYF.

CDR3 in amino acids: CASSLDGGSYGYTF. For the CDR3, the DNA is TGTGCCAGCAGCTTAGATGGAGGATCGTATGGCTACACCTTC. The V gene is TRBV7-2, the J gene TRBJ1-2; D is ambiguous. V dropped 1 base and J dropped 5 bases, with 11 bases sitting between them. Per germline, CDR1 SGHTA and CDR2 FQGNSA. The CDR3 contains 14 residues.

This clone was recorded a few times. The genes are TRBV28 and TRBJ1-4; no definite D call. Per germline, CDR1 MDHEN and CDR2 SYDVKM. V gave up 7 bases and J gave up 0 bases, with 6 bases separating them. The CDR3 runs 13 residues. The CDR3 DNA is TGTGCCAGCAAAGGACCAACTAATGAAAAACTGTTTTTT. Its protein is CASKGPTNEKLFF.

V is TRBV27 and J is TRBJ2-7; 7 positions agree with TRBD2. Unmatched junction bases numbered 10, after V lost 5 bases and J lost 6 bases. The CDR3 is 14 amino acids. Germline assignment: CDR1 MNHEY and CDR2 SMNVEV (reference sequence). CDR3 in amino acids: CASSPSPGGGEQYF. DNA for the CDR3: TGTGCCAGCAGTCCCAGCCCGGGGGGTGGCGAGCAGTACTTC.

The chain's CDR3 is CASSTRGGEQFF. The CDR3 DNA reads as TGTGCCAGCAGCACAAGAGGTGGCGAGCAGTTCTTC. This chain connects TRBV7-6 to TRBJ2-1; no firm D call. The CDR3 length is 12 residues. In germline, CDR1 is SGHVS, CDR2 FNYEAQ. Between the trimmed V and J ends, which lost 5 bases and 10 bases, there was a span of 12 bases.

The CDR3: CASSFVGYLNGYTF. The CDR3 bases are TGTGCCAGCAGTTTTGTGGGTTACTTGAATGGCTACACCTTC. The chain links TRBV28 to TRBJ1-2; unclear D gene. In germline, CDR1 is MDHEN, CDR2 SYDVKM. This CDR3 has 14 residues. Trimming shortened V by 3 bases and J by 6 bases, and 14 bases separated the two germline ends.